Described below is a single TCR beta chain sequence and its context. The antigen remains unidentified. A deep-level run was used for the assay. Profiling relied on immunoSEQ multiplex PCR, and the TCRdb table lists in-frame clones only, not all of them. The table includes hundreds of thousands of clones, approximately 95% detected once. CD45RO negativity and positive selection for CCR7 defined naive CD8 cells, a population that excluded terminally differentiated effector memory CD45RA+ cells. Every donor was a Caucasian adult from Nashville, Tennessee. This specimen belongs to a study of shared clonotypes between healthy human individuals. Study-level results: Across a handful of donors, naive CD4 shared around 5.3%, naive CD8 less than 4%, memory CD4 roughly 2.4%, memory CD8 about 0.4%. Among the subsets, naive ones generally showed larger estimated richness than memory ones.

The CDR3 consists of 15 residues. With 2 bases removed from V and 5 bases from J, the gap between germline ends came to 16 bases. Germline assignment: CDR1 MDHEN and CDR2 SYDVKM. The sequencing input was naive CD8+ T cells sorted from blood. V gene TRBV28 combines with J gene TRBJ2-7; D unresolved. The receptor was derived from a woman in her twenties or thirties in good health. The CDR3 DNA is TGTGCCAGCAGTTTACTTGGGCTAAAAACAGACGAGCAGTACTTC. Its translation is CASSLLGLKTDEQYF.